This T cell receptor beta chain was profiled in a study of blood T cell repertoires in COVID-19. Measured with immunoSEQ multiplex PCR; TCRdb has only the in-frame clones, and not every one. Among some 200,000 clones listed, around 88% were seen once. Looked up from germline, CDR1 is SGHKS and CDR2 is YYEKEE (reference sequence). The trim removed 4 bases at V and 1 base at J, leaving 7 bases unmatched. The CDR3 runs 16 residues. The chain combines TRBV5-5 with TRBJ1-3, with 8 bases lining up with TRBD1. The TCR comes from a man aged 18 to 30 with active or convalescent COVID-19. The material sequenced was peripheral blood. CDR3 bases: TGTGCCAGCAGCCTATCACAGGGGGTGTCTGGAAACACCATATATTTT. Translated: CASSLSQGVSGNTIYF.